These 29 T cell receptor beta chains were sequenced from one sample in a study of cytomegalovirus exposure and HLA in healthy donors. Use of 60 Vbeta and 13 Jbeta primers characterized the PCR. The repertoire was sequenced with immunoSEQ multiplex PCR; TCRdb's copy has only in-frame clones and lacks some. The table gives around 120,000 clones; the top ten clones make up less than 4.5% of it. Material: PBMCs. Receptor source: a man aged 18 to 29 in good health and CMV-seronegative.

The chain uses TRBV27 and TRBJ2-7, with D uncertain. The CDR3 covers 11 residues. V shed 7 bases and J shed 2 bases, with 6 bases lying between them. Germline CDR1 MNHEY, CDR2 SMNVEV (reference sequence). CDR3 DNA: TGTGCCAGCACCAACACCTACGAGCAGTACTTC. This gives the protein CASTNTYEQYF.

The chain is built from TRBV9 and TRBJ2-1, with D maybe TRBD2 (6 bases). V lost 0 bases to trimming and J lost 10 bases, with 11 bases between them. CDR1 is SGDLS and CDR2 is YYNGEE in the germline V gene. The CDR3 runs 13 residues. CDR3 amino acids: CASSVEEGREQFF. In DNA form, the CDR3 reads TGTGCCAGCAGCGTAGAGGAGGGCCGCGAGCAGTTCTTC.

The V gene is TRBV27, the J gene TRBJ2-7; perhaps TRBD1 as D (7 bases). The CDR3 length is 16 residues. Germline V gene sequence: CDR1 MNHEY, CDR2 SMNVEV (reference sequence). The V and J ends lost 5 bases and 0 bases respectively, with 17 bases between them. The CDR3 nucleotides are TGTGCCAGCAGTACCTACGGCGGGACAGACTCCTACGAGCAGTACTTC. It encodes CASSTYGGTDSYEQYF.

This chain connects TRBV9 to TRBJ2-5, with a weak D call TRBD2 (5 bases). Germline-derived CDR1 and CDR2 are SGDLS and YYNGEE. This CDR3 has 13 residues. Trimming stripped 3 bases from V and 7 bases from J, with 13 bases between. CDR3: CASSEAGSGTQYF. CDR3 DNA: TGTGCCAGCAGCGAGGCGGGTTCCGGGACCCAGTACTTC.

About this clone itself: This sample includes further DNA sequences coding for the same CDR3. The chain combines TRBV7-8 with TRBJ1-1; 8 bases match TRBD1. The CDR3 is made up of 15 amino acids. Germline assignment: CDR1 SGHVS and CDR2 FQNEAQ. The J segment lost 2 bases and the V segment lost 5 bases, leaving 7 bases of the junction unmatched. CDR3 sequence reads: CASSPTGTGNTEAFF. Written as DNA, the CDR3 is TGTGCCAGCAGCCCAACGGGGACAGGAAACACTGAAGCTTTCTTT.

The chain recombines TRBV7-2 with TRBJ2-1, with D possibly being TRBD1 (5 bases). Trimming cost V 1 base and J 10 bases, with 14 bases left between them. The CDR3 is 14 amino acids. The V gene's germline CDR1 is SGHTA and CDR2 FQGNSA. In nucleotides, the CDR3 is TGTGCCAGCAGCTTAGATTGGCAGGGTCGGGAGCAGTTCTTC. It yields the protein CASSLDWQGREQFF.

The chain carries TRBV10-3 and TRBJ1-2; TRBD1 is a possible D gene (6 bases). Germline CDR1 ENHRY, CDR2 SYGVKD. V was pared by 2 bases and J by 8 bases, with 18 bases between. The CDR3 is 15 amino acids. CDR3 in amino acids: CAISEEQGWFSGYTF. The CDR3 coding sequence is TGTGCCATCAGTGAGGAACAGGGCTGGTTCAGCGGCTACACCTTC.

The chain recombines TRBV11-2 with TRBJ2-1; 11 positions agree with TRBD2. The CDR3 loop spans 16 amino acids. The V gene end was trimmed by 1 base and the J gene end by 7 bases; junction bases not matched to a gene: 6. The germline V gene has CDR1 SGHAT and CDR2 FQNNGV. In DNA, the CDR3 is TGTGCCAGCAGCTTAGGTTATAGCGGGAGGGGGAATGAGCAGTTCTTC. Residues: CASSLGYSGRGNEQFF.

The chain recombines TRBV5-6 with TRBJ1-4, with TRBD1 matching 7 bases. J gave up 5 bases and V 3 bases, and 4 bases lay outside the gene matches. Germline V gene sequence: CDR1 SGHDT, CDR2 YYEEEE. There are 14 residues in the CDR3. CDR3 in DNA: TGTGCCAGCAGCTGGGACAGCCGGAATGAAAAACTGTTTTTT. Its protein product is CASSWDSRNEKLFF.

The chain links TRBV5-4 to TRBJ2-3; 12 positions agree with TRBD2. The CDR3 totals 18 residues. Germline CDR1 reads SGHNT; CDR2 reads YYREEE (reference sequence). With 4 bases clipped from V and 1 base from J, the junction kept 10 bases outside the gene matches. As DNA, the CDR3 is TGTGCCAGCAGCCCGGGACTAGCGGGCACTTCGCGCACAGATACGCAGTATTTT. This codes for CASSPGLAGTSRTDTQYF.

This chain uses TRBV5-4 with TRBJ2-3, with 9 positions matching TRBD1. This CDR3 is built from 15 residues. With V trimmed by 4 bases and J by 5 bases, 8 bases remained unmatched. Germline CDR1 reads SGHNT; CDR2 reads YYREEE (reference sequence). CDR3 region: CASSGATGGIDTQYF. CDR3 sequence (DNA): TGTGCCAGCAGCGGAGCCACAGGGGGCATAGATACGCAGTATTTT.

V and J are TRBV19 and TRBJ1-5; D is possibly TRBD1 (6 bases). V lost 4 bases, J lost 3 bases, and 13 bases lay in between. This CDR3 is built from 15 residues. Germline V gives CDR1 LNHDA, CDR2 SQIVND (reference sequence). The CDR3 sequence is CASSTGAGSNQPQHF. DNA for the CDR3: TGTGCCAGTAGTACAGGGGCAGGGTCCAATCAGCCCCAGCATTTT.

The rearrangement uses TRBV19 and TRBJ1-2, with D perhaps TRBD1 (6 bases). Trimming removed 6 bases from V and 2 bases from J, with 31 bases in between. Germline V CDR1 and CDR2: LNHDA, SQIVND (reference sequence). The CDR3 has 20 residues. DNA of the CDR3: TGTGCCAGTAGCCGTACTGTGGACAGAGGAGCGATATTGCTGAACTATGGCTACACCTTC. Its translation: CASSRTVDRGAILLNYGYTF.

The chain joins TRBV5-4 to TRBJ1-2; unclear D gene. The CDR3 spans 13 residues. CDR1 is SGHNT and CDR2 is YYREEE in the germline V gene (reference sequence). The V end lost 2 bases, the J end lost 8 bases, and 13 bases lay between the germline ends. This chain's CDR3 is CASSFPGMRGYTF. For the CDR3, the DNA is TGTGCCAGCAGCTTCCCGGGGATGCGGGGCTACACCTTC.

V gene TRBV7-2 combines with J gene TRBJ2-4, with 7 bases fitting TRBD1. The V and J ends lost 3 bases and 6 bases, in that order; junction bases with no gene match: 8. This CDR3 is 15 amino acids long. Germline V gene lookup returns CDR1 SGHTA and CDR2 FQGNSA. The chain's CDR3 is CASSLGTATLNIQYF. In DNA form, the CDR3 reads TGTGCCAGCAGCTTGGGGACAGCTACTTTAAACATTCAGTACTTC.

This CDR3 reads CASSPFKAGGINEQFF. CDR3 nucleotides: TGTGCCAGCAGTCCTTTTAAAGCGGGAGGTATCAATGAGCAGTTCTTC. This chain uses TRBV27 with TRBJ2-1, with 9 bases lining up with TRBD2. In germline, CDR1 is MNHEY, CDR2 SMNVEV (reference sequence). CDR3 length equals 16 residues. V lost 5 bases, J lost 6 bases, and 11 bases stayed unmatched.

Points on this clone: One end of the junction does not line up with germline, which may come from a read error. This rearrangement joins TRBV7-7 to TRBJ1-4; 7 nucleotides line up with TRBD1. Looked up from germline, CDR1 is SSHAT and CDR2 is FNYEAQ (reference sequence). The CDR3 runs to 14 residues. The CDR3 coding sequence is TGTGCTAGCAGTCCGACAGGGTTCAATGAAAAACTGTTTTTT. It yields the protein CASSPTGFNEKLFF.

V gene TRBV6-6 combines with J gene TRBJ2-2; D perhaps matches TRBD2 (6 bases). This CDR3 is built from 15 residues. Germline-derived CDR1 and CDR2 are MNHNY and SVGAGI (reference sequence). V lost 6 bases and J lost 0, with 11 bases in between. The CDR3 nucleotides are TGTGCCAGCAGCCCCGGGACTGCGAACACCGGGGAGCTGTTTTTT. Translation: CASSPGTANTGELFF.

The J gene is TRBJ2-5, the V gene TRBV4-1; unclear D gene. The J call is uncertain, as TRBJ2-7 better fits the DNA end. The CDR3 contains 15 residues. Germline CDR1 is MGHRA and CDR2 is YSYEKL. Written as DNA, the CDR3 is TGCGCCAGCAGCCAAGCGAGCACCGTTCCCTACGAGCAGTACTTC. Amino acid sequence: CASSQASTVPYEQYF.

V gene TRBV6-5 combines with J gene TRBJ2-7, with a weak D call TRBD1 (5 bases). V was trimmed by 5 bases and J by 3 bases, leaving 11 bases between them. Germline values: CDR1 MNHEY, CDR2 SVGAGI. This CDR3 has 13 residues. In DNA form, the CDR3 reads TGTGCCAGCAGTCGACAGCTAAACTACGAGCAGTACTTC. It is translated as CASSRQLNYEQYF.

The V gene is TRBV18, the J gene TRBJ2-2; D unresolved. Trimming stripped 3 bases from V and 5 bases from J, with 13 bases between. This CDR3 spans 15 amino acids. Germline CDR1 KGHSH, CDR2 LQKENI. The CDR3 spells CASSPDMFPTGELFF. CDR3 nucleotides: TGTGCCAGCTCACCTGACATGTTTCCGACCGGGGAGCTGTTTTTT.

The chain has TRBV7-2 and TRBJ2-7; 8 nucleotides line up with TRBD2. The CDR3 is made up of 15 amino acids. CDR1 and CDR2 (germline): SGHTA, FQGNSA. The J segment lost 2 bases and the V segment lost 5 bases, leaving 8 bases of the junction unmatched. As DNA, the CDR3 is TGTGCCAGCAGCCGAGAAAGCGGGGGTACCTACGAGCAGTACTTC. Translating it yields CASSRESGGTYEQYF.

As to this clone: Other DNA sequences in the sample encode the same CDR3. The chain links TRBV18 to TRBJ1-1, with D uncertain. This CDR3 spans 13 amino acids. CDR1 KGHSH and CDR2 LQKENI come from the germline V gene. V gave up 3 bases and J gave up 4 bases, with 9 bases separating them. The CDR3 DNA reads TGTGCCAGCTCACCGGAGGTAGGCACTGAAGCTTTCTTT. Protein sequence: CASSPEVGTEAFF.

The chain is built from TRBV7-9 and TRBJ2-7; 9 nucleotides match TRBD1. The germline V gene encodes CDR1 SEHNR and CDR2 FQNEAQ (reference sequence). With V trimmed by 2 bases and J by 5 bases, 7 bases remained unmatched. CDR3 length equals 15 residues. The CDR3 is CASSLTTGGRHEQYF. CDR3 in DNA: TGTGCCAGCAGCTTAACTACAGGGGGCCGCCACGAGCAGTACTTC.

The chain recombines TRBV7-9 with TRBJ1-2; D is possibly TRBD1 (6 bases). V was cut by 6 bases and J by 4 bases, with 15 bases left in between. The CDR3 consists of 14 residues. Germline V gives CDR1 SEHNR, CDR2 FQNEAQ (reference sequence). The CDR3 DNA reads TGTGCCAGCAGGAATGGACAGCCTTTCTATGGCTACACCTTC. It encodes CASRNGQPFYGYTF.

This chain joins TRBV5-4 and TRBJ2-2, with D perhaps TRBD1 (5 bases). Trimming left V 3 bases short and J 3 bases short, with 9 bases between. Germline V lookup: CDR1 SGHNT, CDR2 YYREEE (reference sequence). This CDR3 contains 14 residues. CDR3 in amino acids: CASSSDRHTGELFF. The CDR3 coding sequence is TGTGCCAGCAGCTCTGACAGACACACCGGGGAGCTGTTTTTT.

This chain joins TRBV13 and TRBJ2-3; 9 positions agree with TRBD2. V lost 7 bases and J lost 2; bases outside the gene matches: 10. The CDR3 sequence is 16 residues long. CDR1 is PRHDT and CDR2 is FYEKMQ in the germline V gene (reference sequence). CDR3 sequence reads: CASTPPSGGYTDTQYF. The CDR3 DNA reads as TGTGCCAGCACTCCACCCAGCGGGGGGTACACAGATACGCAGTATTTT.

V gene TRBV6-1 combines with J gene TRBJ2-1, with a tentative D call TRBD2 (6 bases). Germline V gene sequence: CDR1 MNHNS, CDR2 SASEGT. The CDR3 is 14 residues long. The V end lost 4 bases, the J end lost 12 bases, and 19 bases lay between the germline ends. The CDR3 DNA is TGTGCCAGCAGTGCGTCGCGTGGTGGGACTCGGCAGTTCTTC. Translated, it gives CASSASRGGTRQFF.

The DNA for the CDR3 is TGTGCCAGCAGTTACGGGGGAAGGGACTGGTACGAGCAGTACTTC. Residues: CASSYGGRDWYEQYF. The gene calls are TRBV6-5 and TRBJ2-7; possibly TRBD2 for D (6 bases). CDR3 size: 15 residues. Per germline, CDR1 MNHEY and CDR2 SVGAGI. The V end lost 2 bases, the J end lost 4 bases, and 15 bases lay between the germline ends.